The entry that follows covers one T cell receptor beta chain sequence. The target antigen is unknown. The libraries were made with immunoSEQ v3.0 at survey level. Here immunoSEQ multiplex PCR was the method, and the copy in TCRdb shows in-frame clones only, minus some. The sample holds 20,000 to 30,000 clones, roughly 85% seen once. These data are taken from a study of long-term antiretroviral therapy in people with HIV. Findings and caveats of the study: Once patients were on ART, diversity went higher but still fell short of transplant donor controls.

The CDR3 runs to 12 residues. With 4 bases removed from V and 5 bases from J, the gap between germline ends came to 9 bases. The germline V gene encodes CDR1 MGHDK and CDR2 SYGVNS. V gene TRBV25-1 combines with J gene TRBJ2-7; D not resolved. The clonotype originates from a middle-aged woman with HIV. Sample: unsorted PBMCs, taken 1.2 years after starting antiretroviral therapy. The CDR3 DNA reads TGTGCCAGCAGTGCTACCCCCCACGAGCAGTACTTC. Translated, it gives CASSATPHEQYF.